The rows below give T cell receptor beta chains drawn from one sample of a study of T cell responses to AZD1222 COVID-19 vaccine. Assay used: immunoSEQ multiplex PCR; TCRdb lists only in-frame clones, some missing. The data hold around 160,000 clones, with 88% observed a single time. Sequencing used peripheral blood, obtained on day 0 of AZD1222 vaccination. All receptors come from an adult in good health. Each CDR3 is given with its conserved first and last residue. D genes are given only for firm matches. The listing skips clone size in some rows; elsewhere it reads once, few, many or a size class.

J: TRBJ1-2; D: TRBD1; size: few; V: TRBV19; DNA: TGTGCCAGTAACCCGACAGGGTCTAACTATGGCTACACCTTC; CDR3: CASNPTGSNYGYTF
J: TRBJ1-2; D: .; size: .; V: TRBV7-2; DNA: TGTGCCAGCAGCTTCAGCACCGGGAACTATGGCTACACCTTC; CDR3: CASSFSTGNYGYTF
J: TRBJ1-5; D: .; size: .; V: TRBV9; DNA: TGTGCCAGCAGCGTAGCTGCGGGGCTTCGGGAGCCCCAGCATTTT; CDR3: CASSVAAGLREPQHF
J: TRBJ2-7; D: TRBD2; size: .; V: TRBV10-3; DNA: TGTGCCATCAGTGAGTCTCGGGGGGGCTACGAGCAGTACTTC; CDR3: CAISESRGGYEQYF
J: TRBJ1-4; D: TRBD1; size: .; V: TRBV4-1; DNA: TGCGCCAGCAGCCCAAGACAGGGCGCAACTAATGAAAAACTGTTTTTT; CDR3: CASSPRQGATNEKLFF
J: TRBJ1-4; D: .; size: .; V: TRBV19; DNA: TGTGCCAGTAGTAGTCAGGGAGGTGAAAAACTGTTTTTT; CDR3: CASSSQGGEKLFF
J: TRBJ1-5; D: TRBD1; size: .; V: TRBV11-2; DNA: TGTGCCAGCAGCTTAGGGACAGGGGCGGAACAGCATTTT; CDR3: CASSLGTGAEQHF
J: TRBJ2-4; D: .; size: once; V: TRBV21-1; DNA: TGTGCCAGCAGCCGGGGGACGGGACAGGGTCGATGGGTAGCCAAAAACATTCAGTACTTC; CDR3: CASSRGTGQGRWVAKNIQYF
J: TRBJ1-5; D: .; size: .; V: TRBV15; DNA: TGTGCCACCACCCTTACCCCGGGGCTCGGGCCCCAGCATTTT; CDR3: CATTLTPGLGPQHF
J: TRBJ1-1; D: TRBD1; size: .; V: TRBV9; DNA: TGTGCCAGCAGCCCTCGGGACAGGGGGAACACTGAAGCTTTCTTT; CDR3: CASSPRDRGNTEAFF
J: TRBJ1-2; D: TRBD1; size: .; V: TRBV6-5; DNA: TGTGCCAGCAGTTATCGACAGGGGGACTACACCTTC; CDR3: CASSYRQGDYTF
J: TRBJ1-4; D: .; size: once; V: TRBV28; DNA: TGTGCCAGCAGTTCCCTACAGGAAAGTAATGAAAAACTGTTTTTT; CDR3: CASSSLQESNEKLFF
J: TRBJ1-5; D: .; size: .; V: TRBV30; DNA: TGTGCCTGGAGTCCACGAGAGGCAGGCCTAATCCAGCCCCAGCATTTT; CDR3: CAWSPREAGLIQPQHF
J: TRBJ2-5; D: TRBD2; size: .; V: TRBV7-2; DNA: TGTGCCAGCAGCGGGGGCGGGGGGCAAGAGACCCAGTACTTC; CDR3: CASSGGGGQETQYF
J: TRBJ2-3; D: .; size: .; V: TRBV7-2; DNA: TGTGCCAGCAGCTTAAACGACGCAAGCACAGATACGCAGTATTTT; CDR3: CASSLNDASTDTQYF
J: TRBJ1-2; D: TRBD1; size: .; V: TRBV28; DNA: TGTGCCAGCAGCCCGACAGGGAGCGTCTTCTATGGCTACACCTTC; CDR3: CASSPTGSVFYGYTF
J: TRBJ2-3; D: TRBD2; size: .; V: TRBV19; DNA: TGTGCCAGTAGTATTTTCCCTCGCGGGGGAGAGACAGATACGCAGTATTTT; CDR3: CASSIFPRGGETDTQYF
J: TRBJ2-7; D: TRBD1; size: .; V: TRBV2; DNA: TGTGCCAGCCAGGGACAGGCAAGCAGCTACGAGCAGTACTTC; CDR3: CASQGQASSYEQYF
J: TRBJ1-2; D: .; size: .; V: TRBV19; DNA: TGTGCCAGTAGTATACTGGATGAGTATGGCTACACCTTC; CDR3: CASSILDEYGYTF
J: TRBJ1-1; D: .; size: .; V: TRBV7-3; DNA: TGTGCCAGCAGTTTAACTCGGGGGAACACTGAAGCTTTCTTT; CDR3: CASSLTRGNTEAFF
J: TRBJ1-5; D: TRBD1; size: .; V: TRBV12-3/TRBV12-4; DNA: TGTGCCAGCGGGGGACAGGGGGGTCAGCCCCAGCATTTT; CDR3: CASGGQGGQPQHF
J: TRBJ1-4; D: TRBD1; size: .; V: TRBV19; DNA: TGTGCCAGTAGTAGAGACAGGGTGGATGAAAAACTGTTTTTT; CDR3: CASSRDRVDEKLFF
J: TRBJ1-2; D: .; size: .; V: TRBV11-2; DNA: TGTGCCAGCAGACCTACAGGAGTCTATGGCTACACCTTC; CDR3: CASRPTGVYGYTF
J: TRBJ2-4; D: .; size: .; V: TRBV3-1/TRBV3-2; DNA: TGTGCCAGCAGCCGGGACATTCTAGCCAAAAACATTCAGTACTTC; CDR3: CASSRDILAKNIQYF
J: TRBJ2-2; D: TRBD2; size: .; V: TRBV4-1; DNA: TGCGCCAGCAGGGGGGGACTAGCGGGGACATTGGCCGGGGAGCTGTTTTTT; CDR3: CASRGGLAGTLAGELFF
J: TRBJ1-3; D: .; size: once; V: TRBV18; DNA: TGTGCCAGCTCACCTAACGACTGGAGCTCTGGAAACACCATATATTTT; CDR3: CASSPNDWSSGNTIYF
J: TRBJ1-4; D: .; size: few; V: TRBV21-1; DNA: TGTGCCAGCAGCAACAGGGAGTCTAATGAAAAACTGTTTTTT; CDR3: CASSNRESNEKLFF
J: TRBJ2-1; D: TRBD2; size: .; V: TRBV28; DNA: TGTGCCAGCAGTTTATGGGCTAGCGGGGAGGATGAGCAGTTCTTC; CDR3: CASSLWASGEDEQFF
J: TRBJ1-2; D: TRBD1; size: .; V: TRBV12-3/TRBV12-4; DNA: TGTGCCAGCAGTCGGGACAGGGACTCTGGCTACACCTTC; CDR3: CASSRDRDSGYTF
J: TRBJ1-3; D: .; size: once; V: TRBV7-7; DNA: TGTGCCAGCAGCTCCTCTCAGGGGTGGGGAAACACCATATATTTT; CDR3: CASSSSQGWGNTIYF
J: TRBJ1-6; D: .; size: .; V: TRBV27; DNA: TGTGCCAGCAGGGGCCCCGACTCCTATAATTCACCCCTCCACTTT; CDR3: CASRGPDSYNSPLHF
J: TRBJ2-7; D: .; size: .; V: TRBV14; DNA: TGTGCCAGCGCGGAGGACTCCTACGAGCAGTACTTC; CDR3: CASAEDSYEQYF
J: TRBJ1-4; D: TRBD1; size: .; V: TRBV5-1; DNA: TGCGCCAGCAGCTTGGGAGGGACAGGGGCCCCCCTTAATGAAAAACTGTTTTTT; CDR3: CASSLGGTGAPLNEKLFF
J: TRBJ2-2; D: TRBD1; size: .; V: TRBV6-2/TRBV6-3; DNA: TGTGCCAGCAGTTTGAGGTTACACAGGGGCGGCACCGGGGAGCTGTTTTTT; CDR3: CASSLRLHRGGTGELFF
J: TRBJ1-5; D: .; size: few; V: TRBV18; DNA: TGTGCCAGCTCACTGACAGCTAATCAGCCCCAGCATTTT; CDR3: CASSLTANQPQHF
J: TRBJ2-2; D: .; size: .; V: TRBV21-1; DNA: TGTGCCAGCAGCAAAGTAGGAAACACCGGGGAGCTGTTTTTT; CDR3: CASSKVGNTGELFF
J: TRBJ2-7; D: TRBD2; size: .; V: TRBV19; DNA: TGTGCCAGTAGCCGATCTAGCGGGGGGTCGCCCTACGAGCAGTACTTC; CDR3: CASSRSSGGSPYEQYF
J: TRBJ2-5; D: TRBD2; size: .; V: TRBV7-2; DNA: TGTGCCAGCCGCGCGGGGGGGCCGGAAGAGACCCAGTACTTC; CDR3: CASRAGGPEETQYF
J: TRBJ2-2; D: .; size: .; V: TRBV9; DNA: TGTGCCAGCAGCTTACAGGACCAATCCGGGGAGCTGTTTTTT; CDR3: CASSLQDQSGELFF
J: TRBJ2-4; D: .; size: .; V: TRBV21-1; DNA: TGTGCCAGCAGCAAGAACAGGGTAGCCAAAAACATTCAGTACTTC; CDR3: CASSKNRVAKNIQYF
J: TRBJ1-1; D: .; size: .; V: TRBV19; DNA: TGTGCCAGTAGTGCCCCCCGGACGGAGAACACTGAAGCTTTCTTT; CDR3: CASSAPRTENTEAFF
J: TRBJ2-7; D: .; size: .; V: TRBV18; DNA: TGTGCCAGCTCACCAACCTCCGTAGGCGAGCAGTACTTC; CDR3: CASSPTSVGEQYF
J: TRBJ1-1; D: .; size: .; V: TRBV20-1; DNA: TGCAGTGCTAGTCGCCTGGAGGGGATTCCTGAAGCTTTCTTT; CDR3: CSASRLEGIPEAFF
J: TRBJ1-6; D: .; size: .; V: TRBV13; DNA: TGTGCCAGCAGCTTAGGGACAGCGAATTCACCCCTCCACTTT; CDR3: CASSLGTANSPLHF
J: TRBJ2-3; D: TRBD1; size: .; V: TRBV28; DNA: TGTGCCAGCAGTCCCGGGACAGCCGCCCTCACGCAGTATTTT; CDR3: CASSPGTAALTQYF
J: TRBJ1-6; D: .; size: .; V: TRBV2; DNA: TGTGCCAGCAGGGAATCCCAGGGCTCGTCTTCGGCCCTCCACTTT; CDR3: CASRESQGSSSALHF